The present entry profiles one TCR beta chain with its context. These data are taken from a study of blood T cell repertoires in COVID-19. Looking at the study overall: There were acute and convalescent COVID-19 samples, and they came from the United States, Italy and Spain. From T cells, B-cell-depleted T cells, or PBMCs came the material, which was cDNA or gDNA.

The V gene lost 5 bases and the J gene lost 4 bases, with 6 bases spanning the gap. Germline assignment: CDR1 SNHLY and CDR2 FYNNEI. The CDR3 has 12 amino acids. Original processing methods: Reference gene primers were amplified, and this amplification served to estimate nucleated cell counts. Sequenced by immunoSEQ multiplex PCR; TCRdb stores in-frame clones only, minus some. That table furnishes V, J and clone size, whereas the DNA furnished D and trimming. This sample carries 100,000 to 120,000 clones, roughly 91% of them seen once, and the ten largest clones take about 3%. V is TRBV2 and J is TRBJ1-5, with D perhaps matching TRBD1 (6 bases). The TCR comes from a woman between 50 and 59 years old with acute or convalescent COVID-19. Material: peripheral blood. The CDR3 reads CASSQGNQPQHF. DNA for the CDR3: TGTGCCAGCAGTCAGGGGAATCAGCCCCAGCATTTT. The complete variable domain, with remaining parts taken from reference TRBV2 and TRBJ1-5, reads EPEVTQTPSHQVTQMGQEVILRCVPISNHLYFYWYRQILGQKVEFLVSFYNNEISEKSEIFDDQFSVERPDGSNFTLKIRSTKLEDSAMYFCASSQGNQPQHFGDGTRLSIL.